This T cell receptor (beta chain) was sequenced during a study of T cell changes during pregnancy in multiple sclerosis. The CDR3 loop spans 14 amino acids. V dropped 4 bases and J dropped 5 bases, with 13 bases sitting between them. The germline V gene encodes CDR1 SGDLS and CDR2 YYNGEE. The data were produced by immunoSEQ multiplex PCR, yet TCRdb's version contains in-frame clones alone and is incomplete. Among 90,000 to 95,000 clones, 75% to 95% were seen once, and the ten largest hold about 0.91%. The sequence was obtained from a female donor with multiple sclerosis, enrolled in a pregnancy study. The specimen comprised peripheral blood, sampled before pregnancy. V is TRBV9 and J is TRBJ1-5; possible D gene TRBD1, 6 bases. CDR3 sequence (DNA): TGTGCCAGCAGCCGAAGGGGGGGGGATCAGCCCCAGCATTTT. This encodes CASSRRGGDQPQHF.